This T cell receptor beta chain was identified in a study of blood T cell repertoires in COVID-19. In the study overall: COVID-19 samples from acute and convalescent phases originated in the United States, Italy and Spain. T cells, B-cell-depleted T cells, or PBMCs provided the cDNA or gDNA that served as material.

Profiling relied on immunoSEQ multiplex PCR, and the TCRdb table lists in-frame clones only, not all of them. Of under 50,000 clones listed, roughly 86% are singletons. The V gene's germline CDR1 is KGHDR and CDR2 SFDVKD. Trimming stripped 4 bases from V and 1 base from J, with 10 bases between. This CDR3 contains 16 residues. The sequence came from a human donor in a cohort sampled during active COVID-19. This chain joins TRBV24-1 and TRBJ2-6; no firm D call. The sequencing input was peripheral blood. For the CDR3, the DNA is TGTGCCACCAGTGACCCCGTTCGTTCTGGGGCCAACGTCCTGACTTTC. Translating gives CATSDPVRSGANVLTF.